A single sample is the source of the 31 T cell receptor beta chains below, sequenced in a study of long-term antiretroviral therapy in people with HIV. With survey level as its setting, the immunoSEQ assay was v3.0. TCRdb keeps only in-frame clones here, not all; method: immunoSEQ multiplex PCR. The repertoire holds 20,000 to 25,000 clones, with 60% to 80% as singletons. This specimen consisted of unsorted PBMCs, obtained around 1.8 years before starting antiretroviral therapy. These receptors originate from a woman aged 40-49 years with HIV.

Judged by abundance, this clone is medium-sized (0.01 to 0.1%). The rearrangement joins TRBV5-4 to TRBJ1-2; 8 positions agree with TRBD1. Germline V gene sequence: CDR1 SGHNT, CDR2 YYREEE (reference sequence). This CDR3 has 15 amino acids. After removal of 4 bases from V and 4 bases from J, the junction contained 9 bases not matched to a gene. The CDR3 coding sequence is TGTGCCAGCAGCGAGGGACAGGCCGTCCTCTATGGCTACACCTTC. Encoded protein: CASSEGQAVLYGYTF.

This chain connects TRBV4-1 to TRBJ2-3, with 8 bases that match TRBD2. Germline trimming cut 1 base from V and 3 bases from J; bases unmatched to any gene: 12. The germline V gene has CDR1 MGHRA and CDR2 YSYEKL. The CDR3 totals 18 residues. This CDR3 is CASSQGQGAGEGTDTQYF. The DNA of the CDR3 is TGCGCCAGCAGCCAAGGGCAGGGAGCGGGAGAAGGAACAGATACGCAGTATTTT.

In this sample, this clone turned up a few times. For the CDR3, the DNA is TGTGCCGGATTTAACTGGAGACAGGGAACTGGGGCCAACGTCCTGACTTTC. Translated: CAGFNWRQGTGANVLTF. This rearrangement joins TRBV21-1 to TRBJ2-6; the D call TRBD1 from the table was never checked on the DNA. TRBV21-1 constitutes a pseudogene. The CDR3 extends over 17 amino acids.

The chain joins TRBV13 to TRBJ2-7, with no clear D. CDR3 length: 13 amino acids. Germline V gene lookup returns CDR1 PRHDT and CDR2 FYEKMQ (reference sequence). Trimming stripped 2 bases from V and 1 base from J, with 6 bases between. The CDR3 sequence: CASSLRSSYEQYF. The CDR3 coding sequence is TGTGCCAGCAGCTTAAGGTCGTCCTACGAGCAGTACTTC.

This clone was counted a single time. A junction boundary mismatches the germline segment, possibly from a read error. The chain has TRBV4-1 and TRBJ2-3, with a tentative D call TRBD2 (6 bases). This CDR3 region has 12 residues. In germline, CDR1 is MGHRA, CDR2 YSYEKL. The CDR3 bases are TGCGCCAGCAGCCAGGACGGGACTGCATTGGTGTTT. Translation: CASSQDGTALVF.

This clone was observed a few times. This chain's CDR3 is CASSTTGENEQFF. CDR3 coding DNA: TGCGCCAGCAGCACGACAGGGGAAAATGAGCAGTTCTTC. This sequence joins TRBV5-1 and TRBJ2-1; 8 bases align to TRBD1. CDR3 length equals 13 residues. Germline trimming cut 4 bases from V and 7 bases from J; bases unmatched to any gene: 4. Germline V gives CDR1 SGHRS, CDR2 YFSETQ.

V gene TRBV7-9 combines with J gene TRBJ2-4; tentatively, D is TRBD1 or TRBD2 (5 bases each). CDR3 length: 13 amino acids. V was clipped by 5 bases and J by 9 bases, with 14 bases between them. The germline V gene has CDR1 SEHNR and CDR2 FQNEAQ (reference sequence). The chain's CDR3 is CASSLMGDAIQYF. CDR3 DNA: TGTGCCAGCAGCCTTATGGGGGATGCCATTCAGTACTTC.

This clone was detected only a few times. V gene TRBV19 combines with J gene TRBJ2-1, with unresolved D. V lost 3 bases to trimming and J lost 12 bases, with 9 bases between them. The CDR3 is 11 residues long. CDR1 and CDR2 (germline): LNHDA, SQIVND (reference sequence). CDR3 residues: CASSMGTWQFF. CDR3 DNA: TGTGCCAGTAGTATGGGAACTTGGCAGTTCTTC.

The V gene is TRBV11-2, the J gene TRBJ1-6; no firm D call. The ends were cut back, 0 bases at V and 7 bases at J, with 13 bases in the middle. Germline assignment: CDR1 SGHAT and CDR2 FQNNGV. This CDR3 spans 16 amino acids. The DNA of the CDR3 is TGTGCCAGCAGCTTAGATTACGCCGGGGAGAATTCACCCCTCCACTTT. Translation gives CASSLDYAGENSPLHF.

This chain connects TRBV7-6 to TRBJ1-5, with D uncertain. V was shortened by 5 bases and J by 6 bases, with 11 bases between the two germline ends. The CDR3 runs 13 residues. Germline CDR1 reads SGHVS; CDR2 reads FNYEAQ. The CDR3: CASSVYTGQPQHF. CDR3 nucleotides: TGTGCCAGCAGCGTATACACGGGTCAGCCCCAGCATTTT.

The V call is TRBV2, the J call TRBJ2-5; 9 nucleotides align to TRBD1. From germline, CDR1 is SNHLY and CDR2 FYNNEI. With 7 bases clipped from V and 7 bases from J, the junction kept 10 bases outside the gene matches. The CDR3 totals 14 residues. DNA for the CDR3: TGTGCCAGCAACATGAGGACAGGGGACGTGACCCAGTACTTC. Translating gives CASNMRTGDVTQYF.

This chain links TRBV5-1 with TRBJ1-2; 8 nucleotides align to TRBD1. V was pared by 7 bases and J by 6 bases, with 14 bases of the junction left unmatched. The CDR3 has 15 amino acids. CDR1 SGHRS and CDR2 YFSETQ come from the germline V gene. For the CDR3, the DNA is TGCGCCAGCGCACTAAGCGGCAGGGGGCTGGATGGCTACACCTTC. Translation gives CASALSGRGLDGYTF.

The chain is built from TRBV10-2 and TRBJ2-1; the match to TRBD2 covers 12 bases. CDR3 size: 14 residues. The V and J ends lost 4 bases and 9 bases, in that order; junction bases with no gene match: 4. The germline V gene has CDR1 WSHSY and CDR2 SAAADI. The CDR3 nucleotides read TGCGCCAGCAGTGGTTCTAGCGGGAGGGGTGAGCAGTTCTTC. Amino acid sequence: CASSGSSGRGEQFF.

This chain joins TRBV10-3 and TRBJ2-1; possible D gene TRBD1, 5 bases. There are 15 residues in the CDR3. The V gene's germline CDR1 is ENHRY and CDR2 SYGVKD. The V end lost 8 bases, the J end lost 4 bases, and 18 bases lay between the germline ends. CDR3 DNA sequence: TGTGCCATCCGCCCGCGGCTAGGGGATTACAATGAGCAGTTCTTC. Encoded protein: CAIRPRLGDYNEQFF.

Here the CDR3 reads CASSEQGASYTEAFF. In nucleotides, the CDR3 is TGTGCCAGCAGTGAACAGGGGGCAAGCTACACTGAAGCTTTCTTT. V is TRBV2 and J is TRBJ1-1; 8 nucleotides line up with TRBD1. CDR3 size: 15 residues. Germline values: CDR1 SNHLY, CDR2 FYNNEI. The V and J ends lost 2 bases and 3 bases, in that order; junction bases with no gene match: 5.

This clone was detected a few times. The chain couples TRBV29-1 to TRBJ1-2; no reliable D call. Trimming removed 4 bases at V and 8 bases at J, with 17 bases between. There are 13 residues in the CDR3. Germline CDR1 SQVTM, CDR2 ANQGSEA. CDR3 sequence: CSVVPGVLRGYTF. In nucleotides, the CDR3 is TGCAGCGTTGTTCCCGGGGTTTTACGGGGCTACACCTTC. The entire variable domain, with the rest obtained from reference TRBV29-1 and TRBJ1-2, is as follows: SAVISQKPSRDICQRGTSLTIQCQVDSQVTMMFWYRQQPGQSLTLIATANQGSEATYESGFVIDKFPISRPNLTFSTLTVSNMSPEDSSIYLCSVVPGVLRGYTFGSGTRLTVV.

This rearrangement joins TRBV4-2 to TRBJ1-2, with D unclear. V dropped 0 bases and J dropped 0 bases, with 14 bases sitting between them. Germline loops: CDR1 LGHNA, CDR2 YNFKEQ. This CDR3 has 17 amino acids. CDR3 DNA sequence: TGTGCCAGCAGCCAAGAAAGGGTGTGGACCGCTAACTATGGCTACACCTTC. The encoded protein is CASSQERVWTANYGYTF.

The chain employs TRBV5-1 and TRBJ2-3, with D possibly being TRBD1 (6 bases). The length of the CDR3 is 14 residues. Germline CDR1 and CDR2: SGHRS and YFSETQ. V lost 3 bases and J lost 1, with 9 bases in between. The CDR3 nucleotides read TGCGCCAGCAGCTCGCGACAGGGCACAGATACGCAGTATTTT. It codes for CASSSRQGTDTQYF.

The rearrangement joins TRBV5-1 to TRBJ1-2; 7 nucleotides match TRBD1. V shed 4 bases, J shed 2 bases, and the junction held 5 bases outside the gene matches. Germline CDR1 SGHRS, CDR2 YFSETQ. CDR3 length: 14 residues. The CDR3 sequence is CASSGGQTNYGYTF. The CDR3, as DNA: TGCGCCAGCAGCGGGGGACAGACCAACTATGGCTACACCTTC.

The chain is built from TRBV5-1 and TRBJ1-2, with 8 positions matching TRBD1. The germline V gene has CDR1 SGHRS and CDR2 YFSETQ. Trimming cost V 7 bases and J 6 bases; bases outside gene matches: 11. CDR3 length: 14 amino acids. The CDR3 is CASRMTGERNGYTF. In nucleotides, the CDR3 is TGCGCCAGCCGTATGACAGGGGAACGGAATGGCTACACCTTC.

The chain combines TRBV30 with TRBJ2-7, with 8 bases fitting TRBD1. Looked up from germline, CDR1 is GTSNPN and CDR2 is SVGIG (reference sequence). V lost 2 bases and J lost 5; bases outside the gene matches: 5. The CDR3 is 13 amino acids. This CDR3 is CAWSTQGADEQYF. As DNA, the CDR3 is TGTGCCTGGAGTACTCAGGGGGCCGACGAGCAGTACTTC. Looking up the rest from reference TRBV30 and TRBJ2-7 gives the full variable domain: SQTIHQWPATLVQPVGSPLSLECTVEGTSNPNLYWYRQAAGRGLQLLFYSVGIGQISSEVPQNLSASRPQDRQFILSSKKLLLSDSGFYLCAWSTQGADEQYFGPGTRLTVT.

The V and J genes are TRBV9 and TRBJ2-1; TRBD2 aligns across 7 bases. The CDR3 totals 14 residues. Germline V gene sequence: CDR1 SGDLS, CDR2 YYNGEE. J was trimmed by 6 bases and V by 3 bases; bases with no gene match: 6. CDR3 DNA: TGTGCCAGCAGCGAGGAGACTAGCATCAATGAGCAGTTCTTC. Translating it yields CASSEETSINEQFF.

The V call is TRBV19, the J call TRBJ1-6; no clear D. The CDR3 has 17 amino acids. Looked up from germline, CDR1 is LNHDA and CDR2 is SQIVND (reference sequence). V shed 3 bases and J shed 0 bases, with 12 bases lying between them. In nucleotides, the CDR3 is TGTGCCAGTAGTATCCCGGCTAGTAGCTCCTATAATTCACCCCTCCACTTT. Protein sequence: CASSIPASSSYNSPLHF.

The CDR3 region is CASGLGAGGYTDTQYF. The CDR3 DNA reads TGTGCTAGTGGTTTGGGAGCGGGGGGATACACAGATACGCAGTATTTT. The chain is built from TRBV12-5 and TRBJ2-3, with 9 bases identical to TRBD2. Germline trimming cut 1 base from V and 2 bases from J; bases unmatched to any gene: 4. The germline V gene encodes CDR1 LGHNT and CDR2 FRNRAP. This CDR3 region has 16 residues.

The chain links TRBV25-1 to TRBJ2-7; maybe TRBD1 (5 bases). Germline CDR1 is MGHDK and CDR2 is SYGVNS. The V end lost 6 bases, the J end lost 1 base, and 10 bases lay between the germline ends. This CDR3 region has 13 residues. As DNA, the CDR3 is TGTGCCAGCAGCACCGCAGGGTCCTACGAGCAGTACTTC. This translates into CASSTAGSYEQYF.

This clone was recorded once. This chain uses TRBV19 with TRBJ2-3; tentatively, D is TRBD1 or TRBD2 (5 bases each). Trimming took 5 bases from V and 0 from J, leaving 12 bases between them. Looked up from germline, CDR1 is LNHDA and CDR2 is SQIVND (reference sequence). The CDR3 runs 15 residues. CDR3 in amino acids: CASSDVGASTDTQYF. Here the CDR3 DNA reads TGTGCCAGTAGTGATGTCGGGGCTAGCACAGATACGCAGTATTTT. The full variable domain, completed using reference TRBV19 and TRBJ2-3, is DGGITQSPKYLFRKEGQNVTLSCEQNLNHDAMYWYRQDPGQGLRLIYYSQIVNDFQKGDIAEGYSVSREKKESFPLTVTSAQKNPTAFYLCASSDVGASTDTQYFGPGTRLTVL.

The rearrangement joins TRBV5-4 to TRBJ2-7; the D gene could be TRBD1 or TRBD2 (5 bases each). Germline values: CDR1 SGHNT, CDR2 YYREEE (reference sequence). V lost 7 bases and J lost 3, with 14 bases in between. The CDR3 has 13 residues. The CDR3 coding sequence is TGTGCCAGCGGGGGTGATGGTCTCTACGAGCAGTACTTC. Amino acid sequence: CASGGDGLYEQYF.

The gene calls are TRBV6-1 and TRBJ2-3, with unresolved D. The germline V gene encodes CDR1 MNHNS and CDR2 SASEGT. This CDR3 is 12 amino acids long. V was shortened by 4 bases and J by 4 bases, with 6 bases between the two germline ends. CDR3 region: CASSVGPDTQYF. For the CDR3, the DNA is TGTGCCAGCAGTGTCGGGCCAGATACGCAGTATTTT.

The chain is built from TRBV15 and TRBJ2-5; 8 nucleotides line up with TRBD1. Trimming removed 3 bases from V and 5 bases from J; junction bases left unmatched: 14. This CDR3 has 17 residues. Germline assignment: CDR1 LNHNV and CDR2 YYDKDF (reference sequence). CDR3 loop: CATSSTRAGGSRETQYF. CDR3 nucleotide sequence: TGTGCCACCAGCAGTACTCGGGCAGGGGGCTCGCGCGAGACCCAGTACTTC.

The chain uses TRBV7-9 and TRBJ1-6, with TRBD1 as a possible D gene (6 bases). This CDR3 comprises 14 residues. Germline CDR1 SEHNR, CDR2 FQNEAQ (reference sequence). With 4 bases removed from V and 5 bases from J, the gap between germline ends came to 9 bases. The CDR3 protein is CASSSDRNNSPLHF. The CDR3 DNA is TGTGCCAGCAGCTCAGACAGGAATAATTCACCCCTCCACTTT.

The chain recombines TRBV30 with TRBJ1-4; tentatively, D is TRBD1 (6 bases). CDR3 size: 14 residues. Between the trimmed V and J ends, which lost 4 bases and 7 bases, there was a span of 16 bases. CDR1 and CDR2 (germline): GTSNPN, SVGIG (reference sequence). In nucleotides, the CDR3 is TGTGCCTGGACCCGTGTAGGGGGAGGTGAAAAACTGTTTTTT. Its protein is CAWTRVGGGEKLFF.